Listed below are T cell receptor beta chains from one sample, sequenced in a study of beta chain features in type 1 diabetes. Here immunoSEQ multiplex PCR was the method, and the copy in TCRdb shows in-frame clones only, minus some. The sample carries about 340,000 clones, around an eighth recorded once. Sequenced material: naive CD4+ T cells from blood. These receptors were obtained from a woman under 30 with type 1 diabetes. CDR3s include the opening cysteine and the closing phenylalanine or tryptophan. The order of the fields is CDR3 length, D gene, clone size, J gene, V gene, CDR3 DNA, CDR3 protein. The D gene is left open where the match is weak. Size is stated for part of the rows, as once, few or many counts, or as a class when the clone is expanded.

16 . . TRBJ2-3 TRBV27 TGTGCCAGCAGTTTATCGCGGGACGGACACACAGATACGCAGTATTTT CASSLSRDGHTDTQYF
14 . . TRBJ1-4 TRBV28 TGTGCCAGCAGTTCGGGGGAGGCTAATGAAAAACTGTTTTTT CASSSGEANEKLFF
14 . . TRBJ1-2 TRBV29-1 TGCAGCGACATAACACAGGGTAGCAGCTATGGCTACACCTTC CSDITQGSSYGYTF
14 . . TRBJ1-5 TRBV18 TGTGCCAGCTCACCACCGCCGGGGAATCAGCCCCAGCATTTT CASSPPPGNQPQHF
15 . . TRBJ2-1 TRBV12-1 TGTGCCAGCAGCTCCGGGACTAGCGGGATCCGGGAGCAGTTCTTC CASSSGTSGIREQFF
13 . . TRBJ1-2 TRBV19 TGTGCCACGGCCCGGGACACCCTCTATGGCTACACCTTC CATARDTLYGYTF
15 TRBD2 few TRBJ2-7 TRBV7-2 TGTGCCAGCAGCTTAATTTCTAGCGGGAGAAGCGAGCAGTACTTC CASSLISSGRSEQYF
14 . . TRBJ2-1 TRBV18 TGTGCCAGCTCACTCCTGAGCTCCTACAATGAGCAGTTCTTC CASSLLSSYNEQFF
14 TRBD2 few TRBJ2-1 TRBV5-1 TGCGCCAGCAGTCCTAGCGGACTTTACAATGAGCAGTTCTTC CASSPSGLYNEQFF
12 . few TRBJ2-1 TRBV30 TGTGCCTGGAGTGACCTGGAGGGTGAGCAGTTCTTC CAWSDLEGEQFF
18 . . TRBJ2-7 TRBV21-1 TGTGCCAGCACCTCCGCCCGGGACAGGGGACCCTCGGCCTACGAGCAGTACTTC CASTSARDRGPSAYEQYF
15 . few TRBJ2-7 TRBV7-2 TGTGCCAGCAGTCCCCGACCCCAAGGGGTCGACGAGCAGTACTTC CASSPRPQGVDEQYF
16 . few TRBJ1-2 TRBV27 TGTGCCAGCAGTTTATCGATGGGGGACTTAGACTATGGCTACACCTTC CASSLSMGDLDYGYTF
12 . . TRBJ2-5 TRBV28 TGTGCCAGCAGTTCTAGAGTCCTTCTCCAGTACTTC CASSSRVLLQYF
16 TRBD2 . TRBJ2-7 TRBV5-6 TGTGCCAGCAGTTCCGGGACTAGCGGTTTTGGAATGGAGCAGTACTTC CASSSGTSGFGMEQYF
15 TRBD1 few TRBJ1-1 TRBV5-4 TGTGCCAGCAGACAACAGGGGGCGAAGGGTACTGAAGCTTTCTTT CASRQQGAKGTEAFF
13 TRBD1 few TRBJ1-1 TRBV5-4 TGTGCCAGCAGGGGACAGGGACGGACTGAAGCTTTCTTT CASRGQGRTEAFF
14 TRBD2 . TRBJ2-2 TRBV27 TGTGCCAGCAGTCCATACGGGGGGGGCGGGGAGCTGTTTTTT CASSPYGGGGELFF